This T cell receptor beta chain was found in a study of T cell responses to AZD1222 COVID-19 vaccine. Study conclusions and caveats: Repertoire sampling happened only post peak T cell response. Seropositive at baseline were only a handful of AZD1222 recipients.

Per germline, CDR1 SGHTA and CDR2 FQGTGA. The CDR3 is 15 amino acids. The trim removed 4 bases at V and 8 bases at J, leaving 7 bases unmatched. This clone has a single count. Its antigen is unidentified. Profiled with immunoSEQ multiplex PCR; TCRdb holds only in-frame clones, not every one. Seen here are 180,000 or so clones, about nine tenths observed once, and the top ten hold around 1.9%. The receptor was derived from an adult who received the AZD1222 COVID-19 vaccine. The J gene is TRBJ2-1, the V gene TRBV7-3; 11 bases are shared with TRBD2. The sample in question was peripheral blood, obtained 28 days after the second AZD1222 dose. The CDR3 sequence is CASSSTSGSFDEQFF. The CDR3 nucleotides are TGTGCCAGCAGCTCAACTAGCGGGAGTTTCGATGAGCAGTTCTTC.